This TCR beta chain emerged from a study of T-cell reconstitution after alpha-beta-depleted transplantation in children (dated by TCRdb to 2015 to 2016). General notes on the study: The study quantitatively tracked T-cell immune reconstitution after TCRalphabeta/CD19-depleted allogeneic hematopoietic cell transplantation in children using TCR repertoire profiling.

This clonotype was seen many times. It lacks a known antigen. No qualities accompany the bases; no much larger clone lies one base away. The treatment or condition label for this specimen denotes: allogeneic hematopoietic cell transplantation with graft depleted of TCRalphabeta T cells and CD19 B cells. TCRalphabeta/CD19-depleted allogeneic hematopoietic cell grafts were given to the transplant recipients, all of whom were children. Libraries were constructed by PCR. Instrument on record: Illumina HiSeq 2500. TCR library preparation used molecular barcoding, with unique molecular identifiers applied to normalize quantification of the TCRbeta repertoire. TCRdb trimmed public reads at Q25 via fastp, called clones via MiXCR and kept in-frame beta chains. Each entry is one CDR3 protein sequence, shown with its most common DNA and genes. The sample has about 260,000 distinct CDR3 sequences on record, under 14% of them singletons. The ten largest make up about 25% of the sample.

Study-wide findings and limitations: Over the following months the frequencies of hyperexpanded clones went down, and after one year T-cell counts and TCRbeta diversity were mostly credited to newly produced T cells. In some patients, high TCRbeta diversity at day 60 was attributed to recipient T cells and intrathymic progenitors that had survived conditioning. The apparently early alphabetaT-cell count recovery about two months after transplant was reportedly dependent on only several hundred rapidly expanded clones derived from non-depleted graft cells.

Specimen: peripheral blood, collected 180 days after TCRalphabeta/CD19-depleted stem cell transplant. This receptor was identified in a male patient between 2 and 10 years old who had a stem cell transplant for chronic granulomatous disease, so the T cells may come from the graft donor.

The sequenced DNA: TGTGCCAGCAGTGGAGGGACAATTCAGTACTTC. This encodes CASSGGTIQYF. The rearranged segments are TRBV12-3 or TRBV12-4 and TRBJ2-4, with the D call perhaps TRBD1 or TRBD2, as 6 bases match in each case. The cysteine opens and the phenylalanine closes a CDR3 of 11 amino acids. Of the read, only the CDR3 DNA is kept; its 33 bases are in frame from base 1. Trimming costs V 5 bases and J 10 bases, and their ends lie 9 bases apart.